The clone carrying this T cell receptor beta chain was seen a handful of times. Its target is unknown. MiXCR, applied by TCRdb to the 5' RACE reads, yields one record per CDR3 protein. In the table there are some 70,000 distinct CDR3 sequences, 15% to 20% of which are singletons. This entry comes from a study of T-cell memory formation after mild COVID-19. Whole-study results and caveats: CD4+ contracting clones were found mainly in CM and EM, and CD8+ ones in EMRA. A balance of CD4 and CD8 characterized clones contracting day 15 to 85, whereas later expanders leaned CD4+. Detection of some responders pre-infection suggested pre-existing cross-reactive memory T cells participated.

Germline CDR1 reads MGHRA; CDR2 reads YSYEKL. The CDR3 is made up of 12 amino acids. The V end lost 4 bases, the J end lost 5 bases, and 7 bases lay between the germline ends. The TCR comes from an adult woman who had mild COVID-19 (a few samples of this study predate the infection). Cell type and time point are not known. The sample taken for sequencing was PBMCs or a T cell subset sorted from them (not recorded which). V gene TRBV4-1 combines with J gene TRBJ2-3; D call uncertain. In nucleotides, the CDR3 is TGCGCCAGCAGCCGTCCGGGAGATACGCAGTATTTT. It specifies CASSRPGDTQYF.